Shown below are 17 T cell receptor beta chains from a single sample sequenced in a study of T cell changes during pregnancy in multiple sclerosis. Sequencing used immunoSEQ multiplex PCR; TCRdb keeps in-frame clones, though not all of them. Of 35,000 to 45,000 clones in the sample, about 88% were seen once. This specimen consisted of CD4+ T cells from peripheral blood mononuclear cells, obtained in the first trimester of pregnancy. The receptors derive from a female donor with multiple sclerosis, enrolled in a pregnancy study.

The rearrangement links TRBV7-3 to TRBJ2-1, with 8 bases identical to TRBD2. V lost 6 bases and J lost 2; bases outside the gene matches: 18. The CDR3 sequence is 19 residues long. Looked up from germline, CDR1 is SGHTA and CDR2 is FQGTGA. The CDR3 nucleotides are TGTGCCAGCAGTCGTCCGGGGGGGGTAGTTAGCGGGACCTACAATGAGCAGTTCTTC. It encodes CASSRPGGVVSGTYNEQFF.

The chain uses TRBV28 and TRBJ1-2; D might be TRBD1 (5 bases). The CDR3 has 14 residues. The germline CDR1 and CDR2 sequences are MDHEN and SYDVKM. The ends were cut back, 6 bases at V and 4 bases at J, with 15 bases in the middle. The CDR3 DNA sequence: TGTGCCAGCAGCTCGCGGGGGAGGGGCTATGGCTACACCTTC. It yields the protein CASSSRGRGYGYTF.

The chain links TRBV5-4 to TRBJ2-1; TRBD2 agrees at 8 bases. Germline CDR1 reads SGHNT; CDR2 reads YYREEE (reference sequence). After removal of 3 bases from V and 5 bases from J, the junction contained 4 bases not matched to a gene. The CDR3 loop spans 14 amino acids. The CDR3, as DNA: TGTGCCAGCAGCTCCGGGACTAGAAACAATGAGCAGTTCTTC. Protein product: CASSSGTRNNEQFF. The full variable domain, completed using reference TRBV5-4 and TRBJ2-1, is ETGVTQSPTHLIKTRGQQVTLRCSSQSGHNTVSWYQQALGQGPQFIFQYYREEENGRGNFPPRFSGLQFPNYSSELNVNALELDDSALYLCASSSGTRNNEQFFGPGTRLTVL.

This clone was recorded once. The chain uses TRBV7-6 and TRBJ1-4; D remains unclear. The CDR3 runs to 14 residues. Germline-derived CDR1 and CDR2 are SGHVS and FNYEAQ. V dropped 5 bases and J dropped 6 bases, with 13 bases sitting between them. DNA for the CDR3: TGTGCCAGCAGCCTAACAGTATTAGATGAAAAACTGTTTTTT. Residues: CASSLTVLDEKLFF.

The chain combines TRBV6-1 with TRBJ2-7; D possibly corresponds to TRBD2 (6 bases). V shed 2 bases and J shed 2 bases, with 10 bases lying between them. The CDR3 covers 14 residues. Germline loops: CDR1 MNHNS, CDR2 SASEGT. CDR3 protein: CASSEPGGAYEQYF. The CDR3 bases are TGTGCCAGCAGTGAACCTGGAGGGGCCTACGAGCAGTACTTC.

The CDR3 reads CASSLSVGLRGYTF. CDR3 DNA: TGTGCCAGCAGTTTATCGGTGGGCCTTAGAGGCTACACCTTC. The rearrangement joins TRBV28 to TRBJ1-2; D gene unclear. The CDR3 contains 14 residues. Trimming cost V 1 base and J 8 bases, with 14 bases left between them. The germline CDR1 and CDR2 sequences are MDHEN and SYDVKM.

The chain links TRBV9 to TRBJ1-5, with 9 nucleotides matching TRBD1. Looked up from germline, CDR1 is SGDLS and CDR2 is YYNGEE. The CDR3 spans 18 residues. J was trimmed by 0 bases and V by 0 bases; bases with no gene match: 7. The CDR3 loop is CASSVGPGTGYSNQPQHF. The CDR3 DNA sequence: TGTGCCAGCAGCGTAGGTCCTGGGACAGGGTATAGCAATCAGCCCCAGCATTTT.

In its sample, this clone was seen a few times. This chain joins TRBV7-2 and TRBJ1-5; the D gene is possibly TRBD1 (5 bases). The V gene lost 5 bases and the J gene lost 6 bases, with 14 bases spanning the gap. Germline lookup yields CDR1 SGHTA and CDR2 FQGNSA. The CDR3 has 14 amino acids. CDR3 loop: CASSPQPGRQPQHF. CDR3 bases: TGTGCCAGCAGCCCGCAACCAGGGCGTCAGCCCCAGCATTTT.

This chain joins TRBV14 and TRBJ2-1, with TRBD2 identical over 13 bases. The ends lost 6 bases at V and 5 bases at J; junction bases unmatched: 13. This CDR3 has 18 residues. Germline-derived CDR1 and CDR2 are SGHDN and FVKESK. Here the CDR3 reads CASSLGLAGVVLDNEQFF. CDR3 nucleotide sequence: TGTGCCAGCAGTCTAGGACTAGCGGGAGTGGTCTTGGACAATGAGCAGTTCTTC. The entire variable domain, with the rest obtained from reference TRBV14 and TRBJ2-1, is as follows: EAGVTQFPSHSVIEKGQTVTLRCDPISGHDNLYWYRRVMGKEIKFLLHFVKESKQDESGMPNNRFLAERTGGTYSTLKVQPAELEDSGVYFCASSLGLAGVVLDNEQFFGPGTRLTVL.

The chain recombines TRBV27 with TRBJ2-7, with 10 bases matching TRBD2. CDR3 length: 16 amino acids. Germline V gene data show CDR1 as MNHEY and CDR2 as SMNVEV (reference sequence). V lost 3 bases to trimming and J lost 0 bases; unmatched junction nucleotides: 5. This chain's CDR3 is CASSFLASGSSYEQYF. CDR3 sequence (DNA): TGTGCCAGCAGTTTCCTCGCTAGCGGGAGCTCCTACGAGCAGTACTTC.

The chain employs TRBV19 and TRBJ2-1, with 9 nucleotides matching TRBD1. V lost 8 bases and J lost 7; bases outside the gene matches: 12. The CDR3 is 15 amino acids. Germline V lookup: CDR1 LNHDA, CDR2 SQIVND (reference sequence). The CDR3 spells CASAGGTGPSNEQFF. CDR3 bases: TGTGCCAGTGCCGGGGGGACAGGGCCTTCAAATGAGCAGTTCTTC.

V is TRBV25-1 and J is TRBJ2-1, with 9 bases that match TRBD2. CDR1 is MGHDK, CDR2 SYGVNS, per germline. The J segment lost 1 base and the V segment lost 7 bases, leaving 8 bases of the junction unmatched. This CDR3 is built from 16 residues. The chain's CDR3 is CASTSGLALSYNEQFF. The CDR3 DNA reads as TGTGCCAGCACCAGCGGACTAGCGTTATCCTACAATGAGCAGTTCTTC.

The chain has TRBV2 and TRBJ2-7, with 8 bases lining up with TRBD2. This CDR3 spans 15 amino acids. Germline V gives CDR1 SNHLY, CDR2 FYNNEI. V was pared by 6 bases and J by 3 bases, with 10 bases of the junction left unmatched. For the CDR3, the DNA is TGTGCCAGCAGGGGCCCCGGGGGGGCTAGCTACGAGCAGTACTTC. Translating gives CASRGPGGASYEQYF.

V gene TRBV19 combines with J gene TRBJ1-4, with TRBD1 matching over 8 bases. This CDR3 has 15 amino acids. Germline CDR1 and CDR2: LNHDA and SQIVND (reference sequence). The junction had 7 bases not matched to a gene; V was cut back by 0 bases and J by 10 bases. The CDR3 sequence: CASSIDPITGGKLFF. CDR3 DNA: TGTGCCAGTAGTATAGATCCCATCACAGGGGGAAAACTGTTTTTT.

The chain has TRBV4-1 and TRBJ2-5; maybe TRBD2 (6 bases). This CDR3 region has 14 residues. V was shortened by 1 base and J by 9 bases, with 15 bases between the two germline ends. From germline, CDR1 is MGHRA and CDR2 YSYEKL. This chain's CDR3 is CASSQVGGRMSQYF. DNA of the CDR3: TGCGCCAGCAGCCAAGTAGGAGGGAGAATGTCCCAGTACTTC.

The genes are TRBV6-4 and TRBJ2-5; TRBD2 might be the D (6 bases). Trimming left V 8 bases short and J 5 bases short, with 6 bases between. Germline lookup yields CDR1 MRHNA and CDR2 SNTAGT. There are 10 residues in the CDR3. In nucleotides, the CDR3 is TGTGCCAGCGGGAGGGAGACCCAGTACTTC. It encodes CASGRETQYF.

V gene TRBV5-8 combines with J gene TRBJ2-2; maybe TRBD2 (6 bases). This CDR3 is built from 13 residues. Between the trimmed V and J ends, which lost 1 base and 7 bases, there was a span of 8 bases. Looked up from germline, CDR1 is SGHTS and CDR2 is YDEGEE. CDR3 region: CASSLSSVGELFF. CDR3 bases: TGTGCCAGCAGCTTGTCTAGCGTCGGGGAGCTGTTTTTT.